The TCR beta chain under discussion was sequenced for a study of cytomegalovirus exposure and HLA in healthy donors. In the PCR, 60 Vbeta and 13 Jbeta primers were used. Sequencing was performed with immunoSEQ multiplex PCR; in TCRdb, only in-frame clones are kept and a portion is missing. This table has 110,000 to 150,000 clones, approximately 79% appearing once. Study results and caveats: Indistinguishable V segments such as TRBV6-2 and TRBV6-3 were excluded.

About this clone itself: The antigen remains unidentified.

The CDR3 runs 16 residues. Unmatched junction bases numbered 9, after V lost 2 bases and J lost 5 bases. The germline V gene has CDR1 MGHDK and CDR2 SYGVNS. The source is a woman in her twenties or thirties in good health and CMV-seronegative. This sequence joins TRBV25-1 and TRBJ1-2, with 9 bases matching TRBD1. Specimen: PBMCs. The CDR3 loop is CASSEVRQGGRYGYTF. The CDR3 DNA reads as TGTGCCAGCAGTGAAGTCCGACAGGGGGGGAGGTATGGCTACACCTTC.